Listed below are T cell receptor beta chains from one sample, sequenced in a study of identical twins. MiXCR, run by TCRdb on the 5' RACE reads, gives a single entry per CDR3 protein. The sample gives roughly 240,000 distinct CDR3 sequences, 7% of which show up once; 3% to 4% is in the top ten. These data were also filed under a second study, of yellow fever vaccine responses in identical twins.

The sequenced sample consisted of memory (CD45RO+) T cells sorted from blood. The receptors originated from a woman aged 18-29 years in good health. Both conserved end residues are part of each CDR3. A D gene is named only where the DNA matches it firmly. Not every row has a clone size; where given, it reads once, few, many or a size class.

v_gene: TRBV4-1
j_gene: TRBJ2-1
d_gene: TRBD2
abundance: many
CDR3aa: CASSPLLGTSDNNEQFF
CDR3nt: TGCGCCAGCAGCCCCCTCTTAGGGACTAGTGATAACAATGAGCAGTTCTTC

v_gene: TRBV27
j_gene: TRBJ2-7
d_gene: TRBD1
abundance: NA
CDR3aa: CASRTQGASVEQYF
CDR3nt: TGTGCCAGCAGAACACAGGGGGCTTCTGTCGAGCAGTACTTC

v_gene: TRBV18
j_gene: TRBJ2-1
d_gene: NA
abundance: NA
CDR3aa: CASSPLQRVSSYNEQFF
CDR3nt: TGTGCCAGCTCACCACTTCAGCGGGTGAGCTCCTACAATGAGCAGTTCTTC

v_gene: TRBV12-3/TRBV12-4
j_gene: TRBJ1-2
d_gene: NA
abundance: many
CDR3aa: CASTTQGSYGYTF
CDR3nt: TGTGCCAGCACTACACAGGGATCCTATGGCTACACCTTC

v_gene: TRBV5-1
j_gene: TRBJ2-2
d_gene: NA
abundance: few
CDR3aa: CASSLGISNTGELFF
CDR3nt: TGCGCCAGCAGCTTGGGTATATCGAACACCGGGGAGCTGTTTTTT

v_gene: TRBV7-6
j_gene: TRBJ2-3
d_gene: TRBD2
abundance: many
CDR3aa: CASSPGTSGIQRDTQYF
CDR3nt: TGTGCCAGCAGCCCCGGGACTAGCGGGATTCAACGAGATACGCAGTATTTT

v_gene: TRBV20-1
j_gene: TRBJ2-3
d_gene: TRBD2
abundance: NA
CDR3aa: CSARDLAGAGDTQYF
CDR3nt: TGCAGTGCTAGAGATCTAGCGGGAGCCGGAGATACGCAGTATTTT

v_gene: TRBV15
j_gene: TRBJ2-3
d_gene: TRBD2
abundance: few
CDR3aa: CATSFIAGVTTDTQYF
CDR3nt: TGTGCCACCAGCTTCATAGCGGGGGTTACCACAGATACGCAGTATTTT

v_gene: TRBV5-1
j_gene: TRBJ2-1
d_gene: TRBD2
abundance: NA
CDR3aa: CASTAMGSGGDIKSSYNEQFF
CDR3nt: TGCGCCAGCACTGCAATGGGGTCCGGGGGGGATATAAAAAGCTCCTACAATGAGCAGTTCTTC

v_gene: TRBV20-1
j_gene: TRBJ2-1
d_gene: TRBD2
abundance: few
CDR3aa: CSARTSASHYNEQFF
CDR3nt: TGCAGTGCTAGGACTAGCGCATCCCACTACAATGAGCAGTTCTTC

v_gene: TRBV14
j_gene: TRBJ2-1
d_gene: NA
abundance: few
CDR3aa: CASSQKGGLDEQFF
CDR3nt: TGTGCCAGCAGCCAAAAGGGGGGTTTGGATGAGCAGTTCTTC

v_gene: TRBV27
j_gene: TRBJ2-7
d_gene: NA
abundance: few
CDR3aa: CASSLRSEQVLPYEQYF
CDR3nt: TGTGCCAGCAGTTTAAGGAGCGAGCAGGTCCTTCCCTACGAGCAGTACTTC

v_gene: TRBV7-6
j_gene: TRBJ1-6
d_gene: NA
abundance: many
CDR3aa: CASSQRGPLHF
CDR3nt: TGTGCCAGCAGCCAAAGGGGGCCCCTCCACTTT

v_gene: TRBV6-4
j_gene: TRBJ1-2
d_gene: NA
abundance: NA
CDR3aa: CASSDGGIPYGYTF
CDR3nt: TGTGCCAGCAGTGACGGGGGGATCCCATATGGCTACACCTTC

v_gene: TRBV5-6
j_gene: TRBJ1-1
d_gene: NA
abundance: few
CDR3aa: CASSLLGRALAEAFF
CDR3nt: TGTGCCAGCAGCTTGCTAGGACGGGCTTTGGCTGAAGCTTTCTTT

v_gene: TRBV2
j_gene: TRBJ2-5
d_gene: NA
abundance: few
CDR3aa: CASSEMGSETQYF
CDR3nt: TGTGCCAGCAGTGAAATGGGTTCGGAGACCCAGTACTTC

v_gene: TRBV5-1
j_gene: TRBJ2-1
d_gene: TRBD2
abundance: NA
CDR3aa: CASSRFPTSGRGNYNEQFF
CDR3nt: TGCGCCAGCAGCCGCTTTCCAACTAGCGGGAGAGGGAATTACAATGAGCAGTTCTTC

v_gene: TRBV2
j_gene: TRBJ2-3
d_gene: NA
abundance: many
CDR3aa: CASRNRGGTDTQYF
CDR3nt: TGTGCCAGCAGGAACAGGGGAGGGACAGATACGCAGTATTTT

v_gene: TRBV20-1
j_gene: TRBJ2-1
d_gene: NA
abundance: many
CDR3aa: CSASLAGGIGEQFF
CDR3nt: TGCAGTGCTAGTCTGGCGGGCGGAATAGGTGAGCAGTTCTTC

v_gene: TRBV19
j_gene: TRBJ2-7
d_gene: TRBD2
abundance: few
CDR3aa: CASSRTSGSGEQYF
CDR3nt: TGTGCCAGTAGTCGGACTAGCGGGAGCGGCGAGCAGTACTTC

v_gene: TRBV24-1
j_gene: TRBJ2-2
d_gene: NA
abundance: many
CDR3aa: CATSDPADPKGTGELFF
CDR3nt: TGTGCCACCAGTGATCCCGCAGACCCCAAGGGCACCGGGGAGCTGTTTTTT

v_gene: TRBV3-1
j_gene: TRBJ2-2
d_gene: NA
abundance: many
CDR3aa: CASRPTAGELFF
CDR3nt: TGTGCCAGCAGGCCTACCGCCGGGGAGCTGTTTTTT

v_gene: TRBV28
j_gene: TRBJ2-1
d_gene: TRBD2
abundance: many
CDR3aa: CASSLAGAYNEQFF
CDR3nt: TGTGCCAGCAGCTTAGCGGGGGCCTACAATGAGCAGTTCTTC

v_gene: TRBV20-1
j_gene: TRBJ1-1
d_gene: NA
abundance: many
CDR3aa: CSASRGTWDTEAFF
CDR3nt: TGCAGTGCTAGCAGAGGGACTTGGGACACTGAAGCTTTCTTT

v_gene: TRBV18
j_gene: TRBJ2-5
d_gene: TRBD1
abundance: many
CDR3aa: CASSPDRGRETQYF
CDR3nt: TGTGCCAGCTCACCGGACAGGGGCCGGGAGACCCAGTACTTC

v_gene: TRBV10-3
j_gene: TRBJ2-1
d_gene: NA
abundance: few
CDR3aa: CAIAAGGSYNEQFF
CDR3nt: TGTGCCATCGCGGCCGGGGGCTCCTACAATGAGCAGTTCTTC

v_gene: TRBV5-6
j_gene: TRBJ1-6
d_gene: NA
abundance: few
CDR3aa: CASSLDWQGYNSPLHF
CDR3nt: TGTGCCAGCAGCTTGGATTGGCAGGGGTATAATTCACCCCTCCACTTT

v_gene: TRBV5-1
j_gene: TRBJ2-5
d_gene: NA
abundance: many
CDR3aa: CASSLGDSETQYF
CDR3nt: TGCGCCAGCAGCTTGGGAGATTCGGAGACCCAGTACTTC

v_gene: TRBV2
j_gene: TRBJ2-6
d_gene: NA
abundance: few
CDR3aa: CASGKQGSGANVLTF
CDR3nt: TGTGCCAGCGGAAAACAGGGCTCTGGGGCCAACGTCCTGACTTTC

v_gene: TRBV7-9
j_gene: TRBJ2-6
d_gene: NA
abundance: many
CDR3aa: CASSLKEDSGANVLTF
CDR3nt: TGTGCCAGCAGCCTAAAGGAGGACTCTGGGGCCAACGTCCTGACTTTC

v_gene: TRBV11-1
j_gene: TRBJ1-1
d_gene: TRBD1
abundance: few
CDR3aa: CASSLADRGRFLNTEAFF
CDR3nt: TGTGCCAGCAGCTTAGCGGACAGGGGCCGCTTCTTGAACACTGAAGCTTTCTTT

v_gene: TRBV18
j_gene: TRBJ2-5
d_gene: TRBD2
abundance: NA
CDR3aa: CASSPPALGEGETQYF
CDR3nt: TGTGCCAGCTCACCACCTGCCCTCGGGGAGGGAGAGACCCAGTACTTC

v_gene: TRBV20-1
j_gene: TRBJ2-6
d_gene: NA
abundance: NA
CDR3aa: CSADRNSGANVLTF
CDR3nt: TGCAGTGCCGACAGGAACTCTGGGGCCAACGTCCTGACTTTC

v_gene: TRBV10-3
j_gene: TRBJ2-2
d_gene: NA
abundance: NA
CDR3aa: CAISESWDTGELFF
CDR3nt: TGTGCCATCAGTGAGTCGTGGGACACCGGGGAGCTGTTTTTT

v_gene: TRBV6-6
j_gene: TRBJ2-3
d_gene: NA
abundance: NA
CDR3aa: CASRGHDTQYF
CDR3nt: TGTGCCAGCAGGGGGCACGATACGCAGTATTTT

v_gene: TRBV7-9
j_gene: TRBJ1-1
d_gene: TRBD1
abundance: many
CDR3aa: CASSSLQGRGMNTEAFF
CDR3nt: TGTGCCAGCAGCTCACTACAGGGGAGGGGGATGAACACTGAAGCTTTCTTT

v_gene: TRBV24-1
j_gene: TRBJ2-3
d_gene: TRBD2
abundance: NA
CDR3aa: CATSDLGTSDTDTQYF
CDR3nt: TGTGCCACCAGTGATTTAGGGACTAGCGACACAGATACGCAGTATTTT

v_gene: TRBV11-2
j_gene: TRBJ1-5
d_gene: TRBD1
abundance: many
CDR3aa: CASSWGQGLNQPQHF
CDR3nt: TGTGCCAGCAGCTGGGGACAGGGGCTCAATCAGCCCCAGCATTTT

v_gene: TRBV6-1
j_gene: TRBJ1-1
d_gene: NA
abundance: NA
CDR3aa: CASRSAGNTEAFF
CDR3nt: TGTGCCAGCAGGTCAGCAGGAAACACTGAAGCTTTCTTT

v_gene: TRBV5-1
j_gene: TRBJ1-5
d_gene: NA
abundance: few
CDR3aa: CASSPDGEPYQPQHF
CDR3nt: TGCGCCAGCAGCCCGGACGGTGAACCCTATCAGCCCCAGCATTTT

v_gene: TRBV6-5
j_gene: TRBJ1-1
d_gene: TRBD1
abundance: NA
CDR3aa: CASSYGTGATEAFF
CDR3nt: TGTGCCAGCAGTTACGGGACAGGGGCGACTGAAGCTTTCTTT